A selection of T cell receptor beta chains follows, all from one sample in a study of blood T cell repertoires in COVID-19. Here immunoSEQ multiplex PCR was the method, and the copy in TCRdb shows in-frame clones only, minus some. Of fewer than 95,000 clones listed, around 90% are singletons. Sequenced sample: peripheral blood. Every receptor here comes from a male donor with acute or convalescent COVID-19. Each CDR3 is given with its conserved first and last residue. Fields, in order: D gene, V gene, clone size, J gene, CDR3 length, CDR3 protein, CDR3 DNA. A D gene is named only where the DNA matches it firmly. The size field is filled for only some rows; it gives once, few, many or a size class.

>TRBD1|TRBV6-6|-|TRBJ1-5|16
CASSGAGTGGSQPQHF
TGTGCCAGCAGTGGGGCAGGGACAGGGGGGAGTCAGCCCCAGCATTTT
>-|TRBV3-1/TRBV3-2|-|TRBJ2-7|14
CASSQRGSNDEQYF
TGTGCCAGCAGCCAAAGGGGTAGCAACGACGAGCAGTACTTC
>TRBD1|TRBV18|-|TRBJ1-1|13
CASSRQGDGEAFF
TGTGCCAGCTCAAGACAGGGTGACGGTGAAGCTTTCTTT
>TRBD1|TRBV5-1|-|TRBJ2-5|15
CASSNTGTGQETQYF
TGCGCCAGCAGCAACACCGGGACAGGTCAAGAGACCCAGTACTTC
>-|TRBV29-1|once|TRBJ1-4|12
CSALHRNEKLFF
TGCAGCGCTTTACACCGCAATGAAAAACTGTTTTTT
>TRBD1|TRBV11-3|-|TRBJ1-1|15
CASSSYRGCTTEAFF
TGTGCCAGCAGCTCCTACAGGGGGTGTACAACTGAAGCTTTCTTT
>-|TRBV11-2|-|TRBJ2-3|16
CASSLDKAGGIDTQYF
TGTGCCAGCAGCTTAGATAAGGCGGGCGGGATAGATACGCAGTATTTT
>-|TRBV11-1|few|TRBJ1-1|13
CASSLRFSTEAFF
TGTGCCAGCAGCTTACGTTTTAGCACTGAAGCTTTCTTT
>-|TRBV2|few|TRBJ1-5|15
CASSGAGNVNQPQHF
TGTGCCAGCAGTGGGGCAGGGAATGTCAATCAGCCCCAGCATTTT
>TRBD2|TRBV3-1/TRBV3-2|-|TRBJ2-1|16
CASSQDIGTSYNEQFF
TGTGCCAGCAGCCAAGATATCGGGACTAGTTACAATGAGCAGTTCTTC
>-|TRBV21-1|-|TRBJ2-7|14
CASSTGTLLYEQYF
TGTGCCAGCAGTACCGGGACACTTTTGTACGAGCAGTACTTC
>-|TRBV12-5|few|TRBJ2-5|15
CASGPGQGMSETQYF
TGTGCTAGTGGTCCCGGCCAGGGAATGTCGGAGACCCAGTACTTC
>-|TRBV19|-|TRBJ2-2|14
CASSIQLNTGELFF
TGTGCCAGTAGTATACAGTTGAACACCGGGGAGCTGTTTTTT
>TRBD1|TRBV10-3|-|TRBJ2-2|16
CASNAGTGSNTGELFF
TGTGCCTCTAACGCCGGGACAGGGTCCAACACCGGGGAGCTGTTTTTT
>TRBD1|TRBV3-1/TRBV3-2|-|TRBJ1-6|14
CASSQTGGASPLHF
TGTGCCAGCAGCCAGACAGGGGGCGCGTCACCCCTCCACTTT
>-|TRBV2|-|TRBJ2-1|16
CASSELAGTPYNEQFF
TGTGCCAGCAGTGAACTCGCGGGTACCCCGTACAATGAGCAGTTCTTC
>-|TRBV6-1|once|TRBJ2-7|15
CASSDALVRADEQYF
TGTGCCAGCAGTGACGCCCTCGTGAGGGCGGACGAGCAGTACTTC
>TRBD2|TRBV5-1|-|TRBJ2-7|17
CASSSPGLAGGSYEQYF
TGCGCCAGCAGCTCCCCCGGTCTAGCGGGGGGATCCTACGAGCAGTACTTC
>-|TRBV11-2|-|TRBJ2-1|14
CASSLGSSANEQFF
TGTGCCAGCAGCTTAGGGTCTAGCGCTAATGAGCAGTTCTTC
>-|TRBV28|-|TRBJ1-1|13
CASSFEGGTEAFF
TGTGCCAGCAGTTTCGAGGGAGGCACTGAAGCTTTCTTT
>-|TRBV2|-|TRBJ1-5|14
CASRPGLSNQPQHF
TGTGCCAGCAGACCAGGACTTAGCAATCAGCCCCAGCATTTT
>-|TRBV19|-|TRBJ1-5|17
CASSIESRTDSNQPQHF
TGTGCCAGTAGTATAGAGAGCCGGACTGATAGCAATCAGCCCCAGCATTTT
>-|TRBV5-1|-|TRBJ2-5|11
CASSSSETQYF
TGCGCCAGCAGCTCTTCGGAGACCCAGTACTTC
>TRBD1|TRBV5-4|-|TRBJ2-2|15
CASSPGTGGTGELFF
TGTGCCAGCAGCCCCGGGACAGGGGGTACCGGGGAGCTGTTTTTT
>-|TRBV19|-|TRBJ1-5|16
CASSIEAIYSNQPQHF
TGTGCCAGTAGTATAGAAGCCATCTATAGCAATCAGCCCCAGCATTTT
>-|TRBV5-1|-|TRBJ2-7|15
CASSPSTASAYEQYF
TGCGCCAGCAGCCCGTCGACAGCGTCTGCCTACGAGCAGTACTTC
>TRBD1|TRBV7-9|-|TRBJ2-2|18
CASSSEHRDRGDTGELFF
TGTGCCAGCAGCTCGGAGCACCGGGACAGGGGAGACACCGGGGAGCTGTTTTTT
>-|TRBV19|-|TRBJ1-4|15
CASSTISGSNEKLFF
TGTGCCAGTAGTACGATTTCGGGATCTAATGAAAAACTGTTTTTT
>-|TRBV30|-|TRBJ2-1|12
CAWSSRPNEQFF
TGTGCCTGGAGTTCCCGTCCCAATGAGCAGTTCTTC
>-|TRBV18|-|TRBJ1-6|17
CASSTGQRGSYNSPLHF
TGTGCCAGCTCAACAGGACAGCGAGGCTCCTATAATTCACCCCTCCACTTT
>-|TRBV28|once|TRBJ1-2|12
CASSSTRDGYTF
TGTGCCAGCAGTTCCACCAGGGATGGCTACACCTTC
>-|TRBV30|-|TRBJ1-6|13
CAWRQERNSPLHF
TGTGCCTGGAGACAGGAGCGAAATTCACCCCTCCACTTT
>-|TRBV5-1|-|TRBJ1-2|16
CASSPPGGEAIYGYTF
TGCGCCAGCAGCCCGCCGGGAGGGGAGGCAATCTATGGCTACACCTTC
>-|TRBV7-3|-|TRBJ2-1|14
CASSLHGQGFEQFF
TGTGCCAGCAGCTTACATGGGCAGGGTTTTGAGCAGTTCTTC
>-|TRBV25-1|-|TRBJ2-3|13
CASSRSGVDTQYF
TGTGCCAGCAGTCGGTCCGGGGTAGATACGCAGTATTTT
>-|TRBV7-2|-|TRBJ2-7|14
CASSFGGTAYEQYF
TGTGCCAGCAGCTTCGGAGGGACAGCGTACGAGCAGTACTTC
>-|TRBV10-3|-|TRBJ1-2|12
CAISVLDYGYTF
TGTGCCATCAGCGTCCTAGACTATGGCTACACCTTC
>-|TRBV5-1|few|TRBJ2-3|14
CASSFEGGTDTQYF
TGCGCCAGCAGCTTCGAGGGGGGCACAGATACGCAGTATTTT
>TRBD1|TRBV30|-|TRBJ2-5|13
CAWSGDREETQYF
TGTGCCTGGAGCGGGGACAGGGAAGAGACCCAGTACTTC
>-|TRBV6-4|once|TRBJ1-4|13
CASSQATNEKLFF
TGTGCCAGTTCACAAGCAACTAATGAAAAACTGTTTTTT
>TRBD1|TRBV7-9|once|TRBJ1-1|15
CASSPPQGAGVEAFF
TGTGCCAGCAGCCCCCCACAGGGGGCGGGAGTGGAAGCTTTCTTT
>TRBD1|TRBV5-1|-|TRBJ2-7|14
CASSHGTVGYEQYF
TGCGCCAGCAGCCACGGGACAGTCGGCTACGAGCAGTACTTC
>TRBD1|TRBV6-5|-|TRBJ2-7|15
CASSYSEGARGEQYF
TGTGCCAGCAGTTACTCCGAGGGGGCTCGAGGGGAGCAGTACTTC
>TRBD1|TRBV6-1|once|TRBJ1-1|13
CASSEGTGSLAFF
TGTGCCAGCAGTGAAGGGACAGGTTCTCTGGCTTTCTTT
>TRBD1|TRBV7-6|once|TRBJ1-6|16
CASSRGGQGQNSPLHF
TGTGCCAGCAGCCGAGGCGGACAGGGGCAAAATTCACCCCTCCACTTT
>-|TRBV10-3|-|TRBJ1-5|16
CAISEFHRDSNQPQHF
TGTGCCATCAGTGAGTTCCACAGGGATAGCAATCAGCCCCAGCATTTT